A selection of T cell receptor beta chains follows, all from one sample in a study of cytomegalovirus exposure and HLA in healthy donors. Sequencing used immunoSEQ multiplex PCR; TCRdb keeps in-frame clones, though not all of them. The sample lists some 80,000 clones, 78% occurring once. Sequenced sample: PBMCs. The receptor source for this set is a man aged 35 to 55 in good health and CMV-seronegative. Each CDR3 is given with its conserved first and last residue. A D gene is named only where the DNA matches it firmly. The size entry is marked missing in some rows and otherwise reads once, few, many or a size class.

d_call	j_call	clone_size	v_call	cdr3_aa	cdr3_nt
-	TRBJ2-7	-	TRBV5-6	CASSLGYEQYF	TGTGCCAGCAGCTTGGGCTACGAGCAGTACTTC
TRBD2	TRBJ2-1	-	TRBV15	CATSGLASYNEQFF	TGTGCCACCAGCGGACTAGCATCCTACAATGAGCAGTTCTTC
TRBD2	TRBJ2-3	-	TRBV7-8	CASSLRLAGGTDTQYF	TGTGCCAGCAGCTTAAGGTTAGCGGGAGGGACTGATACGCAGTATTTT
-	TRBJ2-5	few	TRBV28	CASSLWLVQETQYF	TGTGCCAGCAGTTTATGGTTAGTCCAAGAGACCCAGTACTTC
-	TRBJ1-2	-	TRBV7-2	CASSSQAEGYTF	TGTGCCAGCAGCTCACAGGCGGAAGGCTACACCTTC
-	TRBJ2-7	-	TRBV18	CASSRSTGSYEQYF	TGTGCCAGCTCAAGATCGACGGGATCCTACGAGCAGTACTTC
TRBD1	TRBJ1-2	-	TRBV5-6	CASSLEIRDRGRGYGYTF	TGTGCCAGCAGCTTGGAAATAAGGGACAGGGGGCGTGGGTATGGCTACACCTTC
-	TRBJ2-1	-	TRBV2	CASRFGSSYNEQFF	TGTGCCAGCAGGTTCGGGAGCTCCTACAATGAGCAGTTCTTC
TRBD1	TRBJ2-2	-	TRBV6-5	CASRTGTGSTGELFF	TGTGCCAGCAGAACAGGGACAGGTTCCACCGGGGAGCTGTTTTTT
-	TRBJ2-2	-	TRBV29-1	CSVDDSTNTGELFF	TGCAGCGTTGACGACTCGACGAACACCGGGGAGCTGTTTTTT
-	TRBJ1-2	-	TRBV7-2	CASSLAQGSYGYTF	TGTGCCAGCAGCTTAGCCCAGGGGTCCTATGGCTACACCTTC
TRBD2	TRBJ2-2	-	TRBV5-1	CASSLASGSNTGELFF	TGCGCCAGCAGCTTGGCTAGCGGATCGAACACCGGGGAGCTGTTTTTT
TRBD1	TRBJ1-1	-	TRBV20-1	CSARGQGEAFF	TGCAGTGCTAGAGGACAGGGTGAAGCTTTCTTT
-	TRBJ2-7	-	TRBV5-1	CASSLESDTAYEQYF	TGCGCCAGCAGCTTGGAATCTGACACAGCCTACGAGCAGTACTTC
TRBD1	TRBJ2-2	-	TRBV23-1	CASIYLGQGTGELFF	TGCGCCAGCATCTACTTGGGACAGGGCACCGGGGAGCTGTTTTTT
-	TRBJ1-5	-	TRBV2	CASTGSPRPDTIDSNQPQHF	TGTGCCAGTACAGGCAGCCCGCGCCCGGACACCATTGATAGCAATCAGCCCCAGCATTTT
-	TRBJ1-4	-	TRBV28	CASRTTHEKLFF	TGTGCCAGCAGAACTACCCATGAAAAACTGTTTTTT
-	TRBJ1-2	few	TRBV10-3	CAISSADRRYGYTF	TGTGCCATCAGTAGCGCCGACAGGCGCTATGGCTACACCTTC
-	TRBJ2-1	few	TRBV5-5	CASSLVRLVMGNEQFF	TGTGCCAGCAGCTTGGTCCGCCTAGTAATGGGCAATGAGCAGTTCTTC
-	TRBJ2-5	-	TRBV19	CASWDTLQETQYF	TGTGCCAGCTGGGACACCCTTCAAGAGACCCAGTACTTC
-	TRBJ1-2	-	TRBV7-9	CSSSLLLGYTF	TGTTCCAGCAGCTTACTACTGGGCTACACCTTC
TRBD2	TRBJ2-1	-	TRBV7-3	CASSPIGGSSYNEQFF	TGTGCCAGCAGCCCTATTGGCGGGAGCTCCTACAATGAGCAGTTCTTC
TRBD1	TRBJ1-1	few	TRBV7-9	CASSDRGHDTEAFF	TGTGCCAGCAGCGACAGGGGGCATGACACTGAAGCTTTCTTT
TRBD1	TRBJ1-2	-	TRBV29-1	CSVKRTVGQGNGYTF	TGCAGCGTTAAGAGGACGGTGGGACAGGGAAATGGCTACACCTTC
-	TRBJ1-1	-	TRBV5-6	CASSLSSLEAFF	TGTGCCAGCAGCTTGTCGAGCCTTGAAGCTTTCTTT